The 10 T cell receptor beta chains listed next were all sequenced from one sample in a study of monozygotic twins with inflammatory bowel disease. TCRdb reprocessed the 5' RACE reads, with one entry per CDR3 protein and no DNA. Here the sample table reports about 140,000 distinct CDR3 sequences. Sequenced: blood. These receptors were collected from a human donor with ulcerative colitis or Crohn's disease, or a healthy co-twin of an affected twin (not recorded which).

This sequence joins TRBV5-1 and TRBJ2-5; the TCRdb D gene call, TRBD2, has no DNA to confirm it. Germline CDR1 reads SGHRS; CDR2 reads YFSETQ. This CDR3 comprises 16 residues. The CDR3 sequence: CASSFLTSGDMETQYF.

The rearrangement joins TRBV3-1 to TRBJ1-5. CDR1 LGHDT and CDR2 YNNKEL come from the germline V gene (reference sequence). This CDR3 contains 15 residues. CDR3 sequence reads: CASSLGLGLNQPQHF. The full variable domain, completed using reference TRBV3-1 and TRBJ1-5, is DTAVSQTPKYLVTQMGNDKSIKCEQNLGHDTMYWYKQDSKKFLKIMFSYNNKELIINETVPNRFSPKSPDKAHLNLHINSLELGDSAVYFCASSLGLGLNQPQHFGDGTRLSIL.

The genes are TRBV7-2 and TRBJ2-5. The CDR3 consists of 15 residues. From germline, CDR1 is SGHTA and CDR2 FQGNSA. The CDR3 is CASSFLLAAQETQYF.

V and J are TRBV7-9 and TRBJ2-3; checking the TCRdb D call of TRBD1 is not possible without DNA. The germline CDR1 and CDR2 sequences are SEHNR and FQNEAQ (reference sequence). The CDR3 totals 17 residues. CDR3 loop: CASSSGRSGVGTDTQYF.

This chain uses TRBV7-8 with TRBJ2-3. The CDR3 contains 13 residues. The germline V gene has CDR1 SGHVS and CDR2 FQNEAQ. The CDR3 loop is CASRFQGTDTQYF.

The V and J genes are TRBV15 and TRBJ1-6. CDR1 and CDR2 from the germline V gene are LNHNV and YYDKDF (reference sequence). This CDR3 has 17 amino acids. The CDR3 here is CATSRDGAGRMNSPLHF.

The gene calls are TRBV7-8 and TRBJ2-5; without DNA, the TCRdb call of TRBD1 cannot be checked. The CDR3 runs to 13 residues. CDR1 and CDR2 from the germline V gene are SGHVS and FQNEAQ. CDR3 sequence: CASSWDRQETQYF. The entire variable domain, with the rest obtained from reference TRBV7-8 and TRBJ2-5, is as follows: GAGVSQSPRYKVAKRGQDVALRCDPISGHVSLFWYQQALGQGPEFLTYFQNEAQLDKSGLPSDRFFAERPEGSVSTLKIQRTQQEDSAVYLCASSWDRQETQYFGPGTRLLVL.

The chain is built from TRBV9 and TRBJ1-4; lacking DNA, the TRBD1 call made by TCRdb goes unchecked. There are 18 residues in the CDR3. Germline V CDR1 and CDR2: SGDLS, YYNGEE. The CDR3 loop reads CASSAPRGDLATNEKLFF.

The chain employs TRBV5-1 and TRBJ2-7; lacking DNA, the TRBD2 call made by TCRdb goes unchecked. This CDR3 has 13 amino acids. Germline assignment: CDR1 SGHRS and CDR2 YFSETQ. Here the CDR3 reads CASSAGSPYEQYF.

V is TRBV5-1 and J is TRBJ2-3. The CDR3 is made up of 17 amino acids. CDR1 and CDR2 from the germline V gene are SGHRS and YFSETQ. CDR3 sequence: CASSLETPSRRTDTQYF.